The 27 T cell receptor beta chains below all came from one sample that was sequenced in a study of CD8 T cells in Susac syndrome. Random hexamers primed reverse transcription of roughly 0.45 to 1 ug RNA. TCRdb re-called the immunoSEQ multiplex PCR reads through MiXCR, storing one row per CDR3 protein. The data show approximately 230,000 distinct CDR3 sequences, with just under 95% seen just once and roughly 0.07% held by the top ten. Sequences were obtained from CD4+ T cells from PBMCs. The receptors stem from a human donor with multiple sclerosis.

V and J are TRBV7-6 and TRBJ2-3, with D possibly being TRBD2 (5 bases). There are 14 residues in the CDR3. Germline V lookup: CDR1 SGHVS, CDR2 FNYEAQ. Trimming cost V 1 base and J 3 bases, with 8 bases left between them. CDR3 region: CASSLVGETDTQYF. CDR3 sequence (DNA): TGTGCCAGCAGCTTAGTTGGGGAGACAGATACGCAGTATTTT.

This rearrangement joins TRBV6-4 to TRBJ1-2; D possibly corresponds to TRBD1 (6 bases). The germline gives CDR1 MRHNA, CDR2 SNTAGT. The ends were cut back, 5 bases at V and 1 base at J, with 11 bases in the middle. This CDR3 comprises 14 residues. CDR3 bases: TGTGCCAGCAGTCCGGACAGCAGTAACTATGGCTACACCTTC. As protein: CASSPDSSNYGYTF.

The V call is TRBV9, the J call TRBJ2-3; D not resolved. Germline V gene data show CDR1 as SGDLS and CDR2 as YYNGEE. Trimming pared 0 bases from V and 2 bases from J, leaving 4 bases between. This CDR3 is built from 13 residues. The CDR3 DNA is TGTGCCAGCAGCGTAGTAACCACAGATACGCAGTATTTT. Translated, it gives CASSVVTTDTQYF.

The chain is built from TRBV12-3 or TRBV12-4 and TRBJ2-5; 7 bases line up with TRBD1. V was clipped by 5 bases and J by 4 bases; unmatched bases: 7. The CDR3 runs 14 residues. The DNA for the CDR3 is TGTGCCAGCAGTGGGCGACAGGGTGGAGAGACCCAGTACTTC. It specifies CASSGRQGGETQYF.

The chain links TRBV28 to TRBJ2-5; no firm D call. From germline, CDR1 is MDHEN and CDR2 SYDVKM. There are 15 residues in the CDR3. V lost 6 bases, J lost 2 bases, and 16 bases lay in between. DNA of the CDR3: TGTGCCAGCAGCCCTCCAAACACAGTACAAGAGACCCAGTACTTC. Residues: CASSPPNTVQETQYF.

The CDR3 bases are TGTGCTAGTGGGACCGGACAGGGCCCCGGCTACACCTTC. Residues: CASGTGQGPGYTF. V usage is TRBV12-5 and J usage is TRBJ1-2, with 8 nucleotides matching TRBD1. CDR1 is LGHNT, CDR2 FRNRAP, per germline. The CDR3 spans 13 residues. The V gene end was trimmed by 6 bases and the J gene end by 8 bases; junction bases not matched to a gene: 8.

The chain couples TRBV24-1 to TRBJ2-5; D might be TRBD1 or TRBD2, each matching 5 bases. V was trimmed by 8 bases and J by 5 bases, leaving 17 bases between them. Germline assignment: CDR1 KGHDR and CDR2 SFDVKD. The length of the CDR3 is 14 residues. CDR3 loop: CATMASGGRETQYF. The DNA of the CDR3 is TGTGCCACCATGGCGTCTGGGGGTCGGGAGACCCAGTACTTC.

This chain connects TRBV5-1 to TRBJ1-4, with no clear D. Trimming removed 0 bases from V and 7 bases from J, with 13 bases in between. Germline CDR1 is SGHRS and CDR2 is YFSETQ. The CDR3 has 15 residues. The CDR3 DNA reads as TGCGCCAGCAGCTTGGCCGGGAGGATCGGTGAAAAACTGTTTTTT. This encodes CASSLAGRIGEKLFF.

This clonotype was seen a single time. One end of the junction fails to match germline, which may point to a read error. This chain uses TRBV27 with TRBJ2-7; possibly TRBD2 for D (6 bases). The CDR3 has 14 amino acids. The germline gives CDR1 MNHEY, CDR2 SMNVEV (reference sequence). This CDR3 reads CACRRGLPPYEQYF. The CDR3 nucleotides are TGTGCCTGCAGGAGGGGTCTCCCGCCCTACGAGCAGTACTTC.

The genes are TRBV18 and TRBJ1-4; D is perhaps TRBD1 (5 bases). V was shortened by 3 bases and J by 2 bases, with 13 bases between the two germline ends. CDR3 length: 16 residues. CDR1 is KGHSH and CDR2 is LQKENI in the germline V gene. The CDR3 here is CASSPGLPGTNEKLFF. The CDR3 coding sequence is TGTGCCAGCTCACCGGGACTTCCGGGGACTAATGAAAAACTGTTTTTT.

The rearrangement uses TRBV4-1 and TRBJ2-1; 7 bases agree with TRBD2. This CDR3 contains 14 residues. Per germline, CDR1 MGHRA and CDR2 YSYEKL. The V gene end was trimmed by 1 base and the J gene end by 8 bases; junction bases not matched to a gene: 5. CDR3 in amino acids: CASSQVTSADEQFF. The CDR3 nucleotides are TGCGCCAGCAGCCAAGTAACTAGCGCGGATGAGCAGTTCTTC.

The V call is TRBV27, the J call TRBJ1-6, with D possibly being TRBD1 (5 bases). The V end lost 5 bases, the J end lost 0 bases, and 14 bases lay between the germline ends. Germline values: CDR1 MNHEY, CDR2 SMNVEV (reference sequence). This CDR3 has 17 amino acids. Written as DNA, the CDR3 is TGTGCCAGCAGTCCCCTAGGGGCAAGCTCCTATAATTCACCCCTCCACTTT. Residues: CASSPLGASSYNSPLHF.

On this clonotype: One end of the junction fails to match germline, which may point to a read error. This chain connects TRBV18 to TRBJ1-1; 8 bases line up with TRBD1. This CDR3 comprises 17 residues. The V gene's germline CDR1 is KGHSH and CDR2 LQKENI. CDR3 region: CASAPTDRAFMNTEAFF. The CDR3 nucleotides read TGTGCCAGCGCACCCACGGACAGGGCGTTTATGAACACTGAAGCTTTCTTT.

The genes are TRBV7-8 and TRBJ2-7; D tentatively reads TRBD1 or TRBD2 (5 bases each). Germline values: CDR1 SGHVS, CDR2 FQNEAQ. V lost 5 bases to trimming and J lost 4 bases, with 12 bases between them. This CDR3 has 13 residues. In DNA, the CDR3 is TGTGCCAGCAGCCGGAGAGGGGAATACGAGCAGTACGTC. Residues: CASSRRGEYEQYV.

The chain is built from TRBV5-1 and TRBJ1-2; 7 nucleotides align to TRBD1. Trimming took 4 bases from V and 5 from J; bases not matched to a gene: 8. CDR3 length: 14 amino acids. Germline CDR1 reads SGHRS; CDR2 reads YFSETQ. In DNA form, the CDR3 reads TGCGCCAGCAGCACGGCGACAGGGAATTATGGCTACACCTTC. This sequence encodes CASSTATGNYGYTF.

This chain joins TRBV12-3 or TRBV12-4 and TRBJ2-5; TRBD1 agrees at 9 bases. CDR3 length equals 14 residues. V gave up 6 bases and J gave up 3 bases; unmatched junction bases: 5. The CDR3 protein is CASRRDRAEETQYF. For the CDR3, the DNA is TGTGCCAGCAGGAGGGACAGGGCGGAAGAGACCCAGTACTTC.

The CDR3 sequence is CASSPRPLALTEFF. CDR3 coding DNA: TGTGCCAGTAGTCCTCGTCCTCTAGCGCTTACGGAGTTCTTC. V and J are TRBV19 and TRBJ2-1; D is possibly TRBD2 (6 bases). The V and J ends lost 5 bases and 14 bases respectively, with 22 bases between them. The V gene's germline CDR1 is LNHDA and CDR2 SQIVND (reference sequence). This CDR3 spans 14 amino acids. Full variable domain (missing parts from reference TRBV19 and TRBJ2-1): DGGITQSPKYLFRKEGQNVTLSCEQNLNHDAMYWYRQDPGQGLRLIYYSQIVNDFQKGDIAEGYSVSREKKESFPLTVTSAQKNPTAFYLCASSPRPLALTEFFGPGTRLTVL.

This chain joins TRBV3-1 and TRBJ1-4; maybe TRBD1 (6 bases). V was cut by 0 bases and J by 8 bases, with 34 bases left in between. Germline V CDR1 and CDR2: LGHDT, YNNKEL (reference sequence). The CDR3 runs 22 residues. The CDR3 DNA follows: TGTGCCAGCAGCCAAGATCGGACTTTTCGTCGGCAGGGGACTCCCGATTGGGAAAAACTGTTTTTT. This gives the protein CASSQDRTFRRQGTPDWEKLFF.

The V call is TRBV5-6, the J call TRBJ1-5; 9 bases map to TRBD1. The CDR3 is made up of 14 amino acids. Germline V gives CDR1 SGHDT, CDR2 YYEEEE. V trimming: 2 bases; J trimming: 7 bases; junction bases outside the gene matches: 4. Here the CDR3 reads CASSFNRGLQPQHF. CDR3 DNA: TGTGCCAGCAGCTTCAACAGGGGGCTGCAGCCCCAGCATTTT.

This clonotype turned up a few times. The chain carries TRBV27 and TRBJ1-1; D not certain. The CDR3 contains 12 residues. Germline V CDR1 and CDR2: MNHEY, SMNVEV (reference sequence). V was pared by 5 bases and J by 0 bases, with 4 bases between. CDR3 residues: CASSTVNTEAFF. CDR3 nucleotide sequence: TGTGCCAGCAGTACAGTGAACACTGAAGCTTTCTTT.

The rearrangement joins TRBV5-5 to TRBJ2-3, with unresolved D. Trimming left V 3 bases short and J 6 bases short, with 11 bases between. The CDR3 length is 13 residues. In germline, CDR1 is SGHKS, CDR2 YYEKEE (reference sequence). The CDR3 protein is CASSWQRSDTQYF. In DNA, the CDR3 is TGTGCCAGCAGCTGGCAGCGTTCGGATACGCAGTATTTT.

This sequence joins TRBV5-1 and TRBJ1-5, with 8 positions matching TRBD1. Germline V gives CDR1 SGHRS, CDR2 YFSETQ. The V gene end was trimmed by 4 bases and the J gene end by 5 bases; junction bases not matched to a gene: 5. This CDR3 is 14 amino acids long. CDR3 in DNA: TGCGCCAGCAGCCGCACAGGGGGAGATCAGCCCCAGCATTTT. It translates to CASSRTGGDQPQHF. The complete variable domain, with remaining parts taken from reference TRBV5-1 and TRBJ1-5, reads KAGVTQTPRYLIKTRGQQVTLSCSPISGHRSVSWYQQTPGQGLQFLFEYFSETQRNKGNFPGRFSGRQFSNSRSEMNVSTLELGDSALYLCASSRTGGDQPQHFGDGTRLSIL.

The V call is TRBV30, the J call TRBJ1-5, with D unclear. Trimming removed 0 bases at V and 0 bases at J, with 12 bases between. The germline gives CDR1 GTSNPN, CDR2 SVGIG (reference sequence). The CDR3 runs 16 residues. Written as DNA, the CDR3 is TGTGCCTGGAGTGTACAACGGGGTTATAGCAATCAGCCCCAGCATTTT. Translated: CAWSVQRGYSNQPQHF.

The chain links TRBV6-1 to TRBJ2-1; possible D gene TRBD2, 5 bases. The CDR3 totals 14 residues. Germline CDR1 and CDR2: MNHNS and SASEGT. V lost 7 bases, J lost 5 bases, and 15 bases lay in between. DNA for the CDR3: TGTGCCAGCACACTGGGAGCCCCTAACAATGAGCAGTTCTTC. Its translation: CASTLGAPNNEQFF.

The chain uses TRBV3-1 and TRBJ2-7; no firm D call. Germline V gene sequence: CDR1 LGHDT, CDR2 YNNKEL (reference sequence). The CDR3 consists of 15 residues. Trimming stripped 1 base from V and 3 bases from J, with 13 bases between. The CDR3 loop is CASSQGLLSVYEQYV. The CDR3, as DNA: TGTGCCAGCAGCCAAGGCCTCCTAAGCGTCTACGAGCAGTACGTC.

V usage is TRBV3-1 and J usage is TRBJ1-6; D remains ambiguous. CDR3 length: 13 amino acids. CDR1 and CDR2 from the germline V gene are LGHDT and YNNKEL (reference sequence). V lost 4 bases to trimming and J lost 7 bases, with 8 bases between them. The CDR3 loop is CASSPNTNSPLHF. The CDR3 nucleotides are TGTGCCAGCAGCCCGAACACCAATTCACCCCTCCACTTT. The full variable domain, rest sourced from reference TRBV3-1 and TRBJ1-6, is DTAVSQTPKYLVTQMGNDKSIKCEQNLGHDTMYWYKQDSKKFLKIMFSYNNKELIINETVPNRFSPKSPDKAHLNLHINSLELGDSAVYFCASSPNTNSPLHFGNGTRLTVT.

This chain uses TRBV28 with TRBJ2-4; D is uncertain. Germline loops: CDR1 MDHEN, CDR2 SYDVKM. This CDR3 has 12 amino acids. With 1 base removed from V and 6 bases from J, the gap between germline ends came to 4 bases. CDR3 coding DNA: TGTGCCAGCAGTTTATCCAGAAACATTCAGTACTTC. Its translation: CASSLSRNIQYF. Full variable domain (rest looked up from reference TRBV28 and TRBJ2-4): DVKVTQSSRYLVKRTGEKVFLECVQDMDHENMFWYRQDPGLGLRLIYFSYDVKMKEKGDIPEGYSVSREKKERFSLILESASTNQTSMYLCASSLSRNIQYFGAGTRLSVL.